This T cell receptor beta chain is drawn from a study of sequential checkpoint blockade in melanoma. Study overall: First-line arms were nivolumab then ipilimumab, or the reverse, randomized 1:1.

V lost 0 bases to trimming and J lost 0 bases; unmatched junction nucleotides: 0. CDR1 is SGDLS and CDR2 is YYNGEE in the germline V gene. The CDR3 spans 15 residues. TCRdb keeps only in-frame clones here, not all; method: immunoSEQ multiplex PCR. Counted here are 15,000 to 20,000 clones, under 80% occurring once; the ten biggest clones make up approximately 12%. Treatment defined: randomized to nivolumab then ipilimumab (arm A) or the reverse (arm B). None of the patients previously received DNA-damaging chemotherapy. Sorted cells were live CD3+CD8+, lacking CD19 and CD56, from PBMCs. The sample was CD8+ T cells sorted from blood (inferred from file names), taken from a patient given nivolumab and ipilimumab in sequence. The origin of this receptor is a human donor with melanoma. The J gene is TRBJ2-3, the V gene TRBV9, with 8 bases lining up with TRBD2. CDR3 sequence reads: CASSVAGGSTDTQYF. The CDR3 nucleotides are TGTGCCAGCAGCGTAGCGGGAGGGAGCACAGATACGCAGTATTTT. Using reference TRBV9 and TRBJ2-3 for the parts outside the CDR3, the full variable domain is DSGVTQTPKHLITATGQRVTLRCSPRSGDLSVYWYQQSLDQGLQFLIQYYNGEERAKGNILERFSAQQFPDLHSELNLSSLELGDSALYFCASSVAGGSTDTQYFGPGTRLTVL.